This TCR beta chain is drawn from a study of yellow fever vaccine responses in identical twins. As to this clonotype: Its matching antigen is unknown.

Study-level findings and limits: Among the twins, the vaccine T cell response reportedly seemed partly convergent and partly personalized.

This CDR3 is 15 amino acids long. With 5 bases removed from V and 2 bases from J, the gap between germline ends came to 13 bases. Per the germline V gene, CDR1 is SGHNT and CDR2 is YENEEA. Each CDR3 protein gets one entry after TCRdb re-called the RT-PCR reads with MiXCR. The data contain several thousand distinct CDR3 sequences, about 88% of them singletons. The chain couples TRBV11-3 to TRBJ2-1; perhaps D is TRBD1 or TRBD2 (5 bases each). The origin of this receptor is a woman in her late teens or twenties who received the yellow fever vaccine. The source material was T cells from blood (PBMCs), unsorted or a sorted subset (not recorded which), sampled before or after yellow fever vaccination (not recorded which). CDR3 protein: CASSPLRGTYNEQFF. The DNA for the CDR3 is TGTGCCAGCAGCCCCCTGAGGGGAACCTACAATGAGCAGTTCTTC.